This TCR beta chain originates from a study of T cell responses to AZD1222 COVID-19 vaccine. Study-wide results and caveats: Repertoire collection took place solely once the T cell response had peaked. The number of AZD1222 recipients seropositive at baseline was only 6 or 7. In a largely white British group with more females than males, clonal diversity was possibly underestimated. The study found vaccine-associated CD4 TCRs spanning spike, dominant at 160-218 and 743-854.

CDR1 and CDR2 (germline): SQVTM, ANQGSEA. Germline trimming cut 4 bases from V and 9 bases from J; bases unmatched to any gene: 5. The CDR3 is made up of 13 amino acids. Using immunoSEQ multiplex PCR, the repertoire was profiled, and TCRdb retains in-frame clones only, with some absent. The table shows about 120,000 clones, with 88% occurring only once. With respect to this clone: Its antigen is as yet unknown.

This chain links TRBV29-1 with TRBJ2-1; 11 bases are shared with TRBD2. The sequence came from an adult in good health. The material sequenced was peripheral blood, taken on day 0 of AZD1222 vaccination. The CDR3 loop reads CSVAPTSGTEQFF. The CDR3 coding sequence is TGCAGCGTTGCTCCGACTAGCGGGACTGAGCAGTTCTTC.